This TCR beta chain is drawn from a study of blood T cell repertoires in COVID-19. From germline, CDR1 is SNHLY and CDR2 FYNNEI. The CDR3 has 14 residues. The ends lost 4 bases at V and 4 bases at J; junction bases unmatched: 3. Repertoires were generated with immunoSEQ multiplex PCR, while TCRdb's copy carries only in-frame clones and drops some. The sample yields tens of thousands of clones, approximately 84% seen once. The sample comprised peripheral blood. This TCR was recovered from a human donor in a cohort sampled during active COVID-19. The J gene is TRBJ1-2, the V gene TRBV2; 10 bases align to TRBD1. Here the CDR3 DNA reads TGTGCCAGCAGTGGGGACAGGGGCGGCTATGGCTACACCTTC. Its translation: CASSGDRGGYGYTF.